The rows below give T cell receptor beta chains drawn from one sample of a study of radiation and T cells in renal cell carcinoma. Profiling relied on immunoSEQ multiplex PCR, and the TCRdb table lists in-frame clones only, not all of them. The sample carries about 62,000 clones, 65% to 80% recorded once. The source was blood, collected from a patient whose treatment included radiotherapy and nephrectomy. All receptors come from a man aged 60-69 years with renal cell carcinoma. CDR3s include the opening cysteine and the closing phenylalanine or tryptophan. The order of the fields is J gene, D gene, clone size, V gene, CDR3 protein, CDR3 DNA. D genes are given only for firm matches. The size of a clone is reported for some rows only, either as once, few or many, or as a class for expanded clones.

J: TRBJ2-1
D: NA
size: NA
V: TRBV27
CDR3: CASSSTSYNEQFF
DNA: TGTGCCAGCAGCTCGACTTCCTACAATGAGCAGTTCTTC

J: TRBJ2-7
D: NA
size: NA
V: TRBV6-1
CDR3: CASSGWVGPTYEQYF
DNA: TGTGCCAGCAGTGGGTGGGTGGGGCCTACCTACGAGCAGTACTTC

J: TRBJ1-2
D: TRBD1
size: few
V: TRBV7-9
CDR3: CASSQTGMDGYTF
DNA: TGTGCCAGCAGCCAGACAGGGATGGATGGCTACACCTTC

J: TRBJ2-5
D: TRBD2
size: NA
V: TRBV19
CDR3: CASSSPRGSGETQYF
DNA: TGTGCCAGTAGTAGCCCCCGCGGTAGCGGGGAGACCCAGTACTTC

J: TRBJ2-5
D: TRBD2
size: NA
V: TRBV4-3
CDR3: CASSTGLAGAQETQYF
DNA: TGCGCCAGCAGCACCGGACTAGCGGGGGCCCAAGAGACCCAGTACTTC

J: TRBJ2-5
D: NA
size: NA
V: TRBV21-1
CDR3: CASSNRDREQETQYF
DNA: TGTGCCAGCAGCAACCGGGACAGGGAACAAGAGACCCAGTACTTC

J: TRBJ1-2
D: NA
size: once
V: TRBV9
CDR3: CASSVDVANYGYTF
DNA: TGTGCCAGCAGCGTGGACGTAGCTAACTATGGCTACACCTTC

J: TRBJ2-1
D: TRBD2
size: NA
V: TRBV18
CDR3: CASSPWTSLNPQQFF
DNA: TGTGCCAGCTCACCATGGACTAGCCTCAACCCCCAGCAGTTCTTC

J: TRBJ1-5
D: NA
size: NA
V: TRBV10-2
CDR3: CASTNNSGSQPQHF
DNA: TGCGCCAGCACTAATAACAGTGGCAGTCAGCCCCAGCATTTT

J: TRBJ1-2
D: TRBD1
size: NA
V: TRBV30
CDR3: CAWRRTGGYGYTF
DNA: TGTGCCTGGAGAAGGACAGGGGGCTATGGCTACACCTTC

J: TRBJ1-5
D: NA
size: NA
V: TRBV11-2
CDR3: CASSLASLGQPQHF
DNA: TGTGCCAGCAGCTTAGCGTCGCTAGGGCAGCCCCAGCATTTT

J: TRBJ2-2
D: TRBD1
size: NA
V: TRBV5-1
CDR3: CASSFRQGSDGELFF
DNA: TGCGCCAGCAGCTTCAGACAGGGAAGTGACGGGGAGCTGTTTTTT

J: TRBJ2-1
D: NA
size: NA
V: TRBV10-1
CDR3: CASSPRGGGGEQFF
DNA: TGCGCCAGCAGCCCCCGGGGAGGGGGCGGTGAGCAGTTCTTC

J: TRBJ1-4
D: NA
size: NA
V: TRBV19
CDR3: CASSILAQGNEKLFF
DNA: TGTGCCAGTAGTATCTTGGCGCAGGGGAATGAAAAACTGTTTTTT

J: TRBJ2-6
D: NA
size: NA
V: TRBV7-9
CDR3: CAQGISGANVLTF
DNA: TGTGCCCAGGGGATCTCTGGGGCCAACGTCCTGACTTTC

J: TRBJ2-2
D: NA
size: NA
V: TRBV11-3
CDR3: CASSLERDTGELFF
DNA: TGTGCCAGCAGCTTAGAGAGAGACACCGGGGAGCTGTTTTTT

J: TRBJ2-6
D: TRBD1
size: NA
V: TRBV7-8
CDR3: CASSTDRAAGANVLTF
DNA: TGTGCCAGCAGCACGGACAGGGCAGCTGGGGCCAACGTCCTGACTTTC

J: TRBJ1-1
D: NA
size: NA
V: TRBV2
CDR3: CASCVFGRNTEAFF
DNA: TGTGCCAGCTGCGTTTTCGGGCGGAACACTGAAGCTTTCTTT

J: TRBJ2-1
D: TRBD2
size: NA
V: TRBV29-1
CDR3: CSVGLAGVGEQFF
DNA: TGCAGCGTAGGACTAGCGGGAGTGGGTGAGCAGTTCTTC

J: TRBJ1-5
D: NA
size: NA
V: TRBV7-2
CDR3: CASSSWEDQPQHF
DNA: TGTGCCAGCAGCTCATGGGAGGATCAGCCCCAGCATTTT

J: TRBJ2-5
D: TRBD1
size: NA
V: TRBV15
CDR3: CATSTNRGLAETQYF
DNA: TGTGCCACCAGCACAAACAGGGGGCTGGCTGAGACCCAGTACTTC

J: TRBJ1-2
D: TRBD1
size: NA
V: TRBV18
CDR3: CASSPYEYGTGGNVGYTF
DNA: TGTGCCAGCTCACCATATGAATATGGGACAGGGGGGAATGTTGGCTACACCTTC

J: TRBJ1-2
D: TRBD1
size: once
V: TRBV19
CDR3: CASSRGQNYGYTF
DNA: TGTGCCAGTAGTAGGGGACAGAACTATGGCTACACCTTC

J: TRBJ2-6
D: NA
size: NA
V: TRBV5-1
CDR3: CASSLVPGANVLTF
DNA: TGCGCCAGCAGCTTGGTTCCTGGGGCCAACGTCCTGACTTTC

J: TRBJ1-1
D: TRBD1
size: NA
V: TRBV6-5
CDR3: CASSRQGLTEAFF
DNA: TGTGCCAGCAGCCGACAGGGACTCACTGAAGCTTTCTTT

J: TRBJ1-4
D: NA
size: NA
V: TRBV5-1
CDR3: CASSWGTGTDNEKLFF
DNA: TGCGCCAGCAGCTGGGGGACCGGGACGGATAATGAAAAACTGTTTTTT

J: TRBJ2-1
D: TRBD2
size: NA
V: TRBV5-6
CDR3: CASTAYIRLAGPNEQFF
DNA: TGTGCCAGCACCGCTTATATCCGACTAGCGGGACCGAATGAGCAGTTCTTC

J: TRBJ1-1
D: TRBD1
size: NA
V: TRBV18
CDR3: CASSPTGAVTEAFF
DNA: TGTGCCAGCTCGCCGACAGGGGCGGTCACTGAAGCTTTCTTT

J: TRBJ1-2
D: NA
size: NA
V: TRBV19
CDR3: CASSIDNTTPGGYTF
DNA: TGTGCCAGTAGTATAGATAACACAACCCCAGGGGGCTACACCTTC

J: TRBJ1-2
D: TRBD1
size: few
V: TRBV11-2
CDR3: CASSSEQGIPRYTF
DNA: TGTGCCAGCAGCTCGGAACAGGGGATCCCCCGCTACACCTTC

J: TRBJ2-7
D: TRBD2
size: NA
V: TRBV28
CDR3: CASSVAGDSYEQYF
DNA: TGTGCCAGCAGTGTAGCGGGGGACTCCTACGAGCAGTACTTC

J: TRBJ1-1
D: NA
size: few
V: TRBV10-3
CDR3: CAIRDPGRNTEAFF
DNA: TGTGCCATCAGAGATCCGGGGCGTAACACTGAAGCTTTCTTT

J: TRBJ1-4
D: NA
size: NA
V: TRBV2
CDR3: CASSDDEKLFF
DNA: TGTGCCAGCAGTGATGATGAAAAACTGTTTTTT

J: TRBJ1-2
D: NA
size: NA
V: TRBV10-3
CDR3: CAISEAEPNYGYTF
DNA: TGTGCCATCAGTGAGGCGGAGCCTAACTATGGCTACACCTTC

J: TRBJ2-1
D: TRBD1
size: once
V: TRBV9
CDR3: CASSVDRGLSYNEQFF
DNA: TGTGCCAGCAGCGTCGACAGGGGGTTATCCTACAATGAGCAGTTCTTC

J: TRBJ1-2
D: NA
size: NA
V: TRBV5-5
CDR3: CASSLGGPGGYTF
DNA: TGTGCCAGCAGCTTGGGCGGACCAGGAGGCTACACCTTC

J: TRBJ2-3
D: NA
size: once
V: TRBV7-9
CDR3: CASSLVQAGEQYF
DNA: TGTGCCAGCAGCTTAGTACAAGCGGGCGAGCAGTATTTT

J: TRBJ1-5
D: NA
size: once
V: TRBV19
CDR3: CASSIVTERNQPQHF
DNA: TGTGCCAGTAGTATCGTGACAGAGCGCAATCAGCCCCAGCATTTT

J: TRBJ2-7
D: TRBD1
size: NA
V: TRBV2
CDR3: CASRDRQGAFNEQYF
DNA: TGTGCCAGCAGGGACCGACAGGGGGCATTCAACGAGCAGTACTTC

J: TRBJ1-2
D: NA
size: NA
V: TRBV13
CDR3: CASSKLEGRNYGYTF
DNA: TGTGCCAGCAGCAAGTTGGAGGGGAGAAACTATGGCTACACCTTC

J: TRBJ2-2
D: NA
size: NA
V: TRBV2
CDR3: CASSEGTANTGELFF
DNA: TGTGCCAGCAGTGAAGGGACAGCCAACACCGGGGAGCTGTTTTTT

J: TRBJ1-1
D: NA
size: NA
V: TRBV6-6
CDR3: CASSYSAGAYTEAFF
DNA: TGTGCCAGCAGTTACTCAGCAGGGGCTTACACTGAAGCTTTCTTT

J: TRBJ2-5
D: NA
size: NA
V: TRBV12-1
CDR3: CASSFAVTETQYF
DNA: TGTGCCAGCAGCTTTGCTGTGACGGAGACCCAGTACTTC

J: TRBJ2-2
D: NA
size: NA
V: TRBV7-7
CDR3: CASSPRTSGELFF
DNA: TGTGCCAGCAGCCCAAGGACCTCCGGGGAGCTGTTTTTT

J: TRBJ1-4
D: NA
size: NA
V: TRBV10-3
CDR3: CAISEGGKGGVREKLFF
DNA: TGTGCCATCAGTGAGGGGGGGAAAGGAGGCGTTCGGGAAAAACTGTTTTTT

J: TRBJ2-7
D: TRBD1
size: few
V: TRBV2
CDR3: CASGGTGAWEQYF
DNA: TGTGCCAGCGGAGGGACAGGTGCATGGGAGCAGTACTTC